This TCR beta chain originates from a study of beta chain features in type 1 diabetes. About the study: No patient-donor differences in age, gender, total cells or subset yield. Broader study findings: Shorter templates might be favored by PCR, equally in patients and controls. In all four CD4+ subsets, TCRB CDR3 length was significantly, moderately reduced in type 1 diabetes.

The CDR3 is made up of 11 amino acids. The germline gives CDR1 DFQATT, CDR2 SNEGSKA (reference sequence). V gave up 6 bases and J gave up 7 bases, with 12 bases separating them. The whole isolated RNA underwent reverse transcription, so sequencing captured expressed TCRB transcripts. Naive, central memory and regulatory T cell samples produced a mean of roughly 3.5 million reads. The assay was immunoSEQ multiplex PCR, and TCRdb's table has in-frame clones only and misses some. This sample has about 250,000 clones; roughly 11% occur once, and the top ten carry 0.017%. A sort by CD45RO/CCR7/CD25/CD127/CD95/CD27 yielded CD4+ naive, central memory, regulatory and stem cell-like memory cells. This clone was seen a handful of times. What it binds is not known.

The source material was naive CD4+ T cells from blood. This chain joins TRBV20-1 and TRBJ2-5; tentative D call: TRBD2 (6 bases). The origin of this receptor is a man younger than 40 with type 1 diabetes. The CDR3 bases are TGCAGTGCGGATATGGGGGGGACCCAGTACTTC. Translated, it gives CSADMGGTQYF.